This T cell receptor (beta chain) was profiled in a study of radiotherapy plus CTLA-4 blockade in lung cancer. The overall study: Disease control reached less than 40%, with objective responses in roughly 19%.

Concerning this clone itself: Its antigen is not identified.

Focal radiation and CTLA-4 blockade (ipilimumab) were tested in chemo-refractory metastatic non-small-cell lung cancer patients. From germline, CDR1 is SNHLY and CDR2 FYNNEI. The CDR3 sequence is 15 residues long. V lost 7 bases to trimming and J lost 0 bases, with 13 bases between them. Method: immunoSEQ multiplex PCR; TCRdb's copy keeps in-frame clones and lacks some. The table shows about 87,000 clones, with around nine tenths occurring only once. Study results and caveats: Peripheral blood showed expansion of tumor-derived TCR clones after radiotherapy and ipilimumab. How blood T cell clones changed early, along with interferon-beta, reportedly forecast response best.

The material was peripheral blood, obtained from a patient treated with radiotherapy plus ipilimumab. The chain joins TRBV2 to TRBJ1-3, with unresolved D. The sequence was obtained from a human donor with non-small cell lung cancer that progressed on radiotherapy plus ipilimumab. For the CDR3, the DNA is TGTGCCAGCACAACCGGTTGGGCCTCTGGAAACACCATATATTTT. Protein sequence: CASTTGWASGNTIYF.